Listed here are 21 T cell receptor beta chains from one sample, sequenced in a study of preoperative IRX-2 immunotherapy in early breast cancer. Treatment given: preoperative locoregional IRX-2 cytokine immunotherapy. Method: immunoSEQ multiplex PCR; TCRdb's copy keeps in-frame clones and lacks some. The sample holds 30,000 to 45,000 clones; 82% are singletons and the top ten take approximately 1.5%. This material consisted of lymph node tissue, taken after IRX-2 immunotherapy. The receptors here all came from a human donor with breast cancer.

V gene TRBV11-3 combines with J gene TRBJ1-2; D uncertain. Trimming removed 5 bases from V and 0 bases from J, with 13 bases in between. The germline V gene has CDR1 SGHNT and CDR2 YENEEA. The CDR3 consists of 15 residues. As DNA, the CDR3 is TGTGCCAGCAGCCGCCCCACGGGCGCTAACTATGGCTACACCTTC. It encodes CASSRPTGANYGYTF.

CDR3 protein: CASTPGTQGIYEQYF. CDR3 nucleotides: TGTGCCAGTACCCCAGGCACTCAGGGGATTTACGAGCAGTACTTC. The chain has TRBV19 and TRBJ2-7; tentatively, D is TRBD1 (6 bases). This CDR3 is 15 amino acids long. V lost 7 bases and J lost 4, with 20 bases in between. Per germline, CDR1 LNHDA and CDR2 SQIVND (reference sequence). Using reference TRBV19 and TRBJ2-7 for the parts outside the CDR3, the full variable domain is DGGITQSPKYLFRKEGQNVTLSCEQNLNHDAMYWYRQDPGQGLRLIYYSQIVNDFQKGDIAEGYSVSREKKESFPLTVTSAQKNPTAFYLCASTPGTQGIYEQYFGPGTRLTVT.

CDR3 bases: TGTGCCAGCTCACCAGGATGGGGTGGTTTCGACGAGCAGTACTTC. This encodes CASSPGWGGFDEQYF. J is TRBJ2-7 and V is TRBV18; D unresolved. The germline V gene has CDR1 KGHSH and CDR2 LQKENI. V was pared by 2 bases and J by 5 bases, with 16 bases between. The CDR3 totals 15 residues.

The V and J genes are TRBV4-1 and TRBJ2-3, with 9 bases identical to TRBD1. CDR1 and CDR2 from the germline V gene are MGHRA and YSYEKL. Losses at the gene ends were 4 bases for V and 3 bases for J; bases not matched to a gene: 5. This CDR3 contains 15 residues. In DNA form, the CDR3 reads TGCGCCAGCAGCCCCCGGGACAGGGAAACAGATACGCAGTATTTT. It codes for CASSPRDRETDTQYF.

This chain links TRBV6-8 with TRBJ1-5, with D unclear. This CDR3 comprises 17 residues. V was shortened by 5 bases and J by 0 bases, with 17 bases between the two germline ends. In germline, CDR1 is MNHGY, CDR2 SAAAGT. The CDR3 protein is CASSPRGYGSSNQPQHF. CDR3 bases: TGTGCCAGCAGTCCCCGAGGGTACGGAAGTAGCAATCAGCCCCAGCATTTT.

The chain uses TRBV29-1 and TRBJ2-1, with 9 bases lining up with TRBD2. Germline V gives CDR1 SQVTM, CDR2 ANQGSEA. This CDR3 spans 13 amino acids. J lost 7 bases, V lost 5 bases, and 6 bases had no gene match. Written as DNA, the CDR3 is TGCAGCGTTCGGGGACTAGCACTGAATGAGCAGTTCTTC. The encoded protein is CSVRGLALNEQFF.

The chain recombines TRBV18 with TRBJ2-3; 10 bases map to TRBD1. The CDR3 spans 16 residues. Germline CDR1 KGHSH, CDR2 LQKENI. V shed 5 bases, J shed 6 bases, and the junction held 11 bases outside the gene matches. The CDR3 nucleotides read TGTGCCAGCTCAACCTGGACAGGGGGGTTAAGGGATACGCAGTATTTT. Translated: CASSTWTGGLRDTQYF.

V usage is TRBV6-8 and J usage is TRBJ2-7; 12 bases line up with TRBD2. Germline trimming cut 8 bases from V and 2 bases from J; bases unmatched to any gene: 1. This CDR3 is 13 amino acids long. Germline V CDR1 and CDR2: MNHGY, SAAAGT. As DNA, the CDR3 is TGTGCCAGCGGACTAGCGGGACCCTACGAGCAGTACTTC. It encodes CASGLAGPYEQYF.

CDR3 protein: CAWDRDRMSPLHF. The CDR3 nucleotides are TGTGCCTGGGATCGGGACAGAATGTCACCCCTCCACTTT. The chain recombines TRBV30 with TRBJ1-6; 7 bases match TRBD1. Germline V gene sequence: CDR1 GTSNPN, CDR2 SVGIG (reference sequence). The CDR3 runs 13 residues. J lost 10 bases, V lost 5 bases, and 8 bases had no gene match.

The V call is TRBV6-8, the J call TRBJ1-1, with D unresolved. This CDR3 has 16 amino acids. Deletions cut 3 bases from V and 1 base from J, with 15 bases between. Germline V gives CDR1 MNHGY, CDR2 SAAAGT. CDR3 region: CASSYHPWTANTEAFF. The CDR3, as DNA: TGTGCCAGCAGTTATCACCCATGGACGGCGAACACTGAAGCTTTCTTT.

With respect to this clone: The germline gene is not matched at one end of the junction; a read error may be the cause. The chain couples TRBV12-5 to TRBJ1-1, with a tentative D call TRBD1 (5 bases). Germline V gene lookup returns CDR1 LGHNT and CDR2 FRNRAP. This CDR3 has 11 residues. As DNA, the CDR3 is TGTGCCAGCGGCCGGGACCTAAGTCTTCCCTTT. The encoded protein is CASGRDLSLPF.

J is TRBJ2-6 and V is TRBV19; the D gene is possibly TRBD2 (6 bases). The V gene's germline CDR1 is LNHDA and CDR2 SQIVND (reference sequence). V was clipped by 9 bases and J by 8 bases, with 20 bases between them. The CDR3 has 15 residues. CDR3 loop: CASRPGDSRTNVLTF. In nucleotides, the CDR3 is TGTGCCAGCCGCCCGGGGGACTCGCGGACCAACGTCCTGACTTTC.

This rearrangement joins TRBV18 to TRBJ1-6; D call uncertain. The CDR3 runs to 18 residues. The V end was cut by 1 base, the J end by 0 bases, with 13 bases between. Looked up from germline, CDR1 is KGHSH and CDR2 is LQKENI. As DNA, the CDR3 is TGTGCCAGCTCACCACGCGGTCCAGCGAGCTCCTATAATTCACCCCTCCACTTT. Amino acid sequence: CASSPRGPASSYNSPLHF.

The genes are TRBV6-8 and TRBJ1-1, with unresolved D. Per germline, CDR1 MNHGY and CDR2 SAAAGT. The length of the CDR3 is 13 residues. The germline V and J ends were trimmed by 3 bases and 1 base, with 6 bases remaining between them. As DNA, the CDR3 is TGTGCCAGCAGTTATGGCTGGAACACTGAAGCTTTCTTT. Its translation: CASSYGWNTEAFF.

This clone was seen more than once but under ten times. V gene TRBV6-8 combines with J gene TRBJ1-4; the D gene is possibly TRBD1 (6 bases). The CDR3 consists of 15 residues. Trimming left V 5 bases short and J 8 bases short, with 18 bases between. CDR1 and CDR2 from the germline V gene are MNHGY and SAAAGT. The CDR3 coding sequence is TGTGCCAGCAGTGCCTCCCGGGGGCCGGGGGAAAAACTGTTTTTT. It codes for CASSASRGPGEKLFF.

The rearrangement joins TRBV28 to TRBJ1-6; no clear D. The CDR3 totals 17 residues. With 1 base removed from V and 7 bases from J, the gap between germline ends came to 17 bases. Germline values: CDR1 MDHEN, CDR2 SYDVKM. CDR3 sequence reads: CASSLLLSVPGNSPLHF. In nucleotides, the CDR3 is TGTGCCAGCAGTTTATTACTCAGCGTCCCTGGGAATTCACCCCTCCACTTT.

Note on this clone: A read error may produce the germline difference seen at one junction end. As DNA, the CDR3 is TGTGCCATCAGTGGACGGGACGGCTACGAGCAGTACTTC. It encodes CAISGRDGYEQYF. The chain links TRBV6-8 to TRBJ2-7; perhaps D is TRBD1 or TRBD2 (5 bases each). The CDR3 has 13 amino acids. Per the germline V gene, CDR1 is MNHGY and CDR2 is SAAAGT.

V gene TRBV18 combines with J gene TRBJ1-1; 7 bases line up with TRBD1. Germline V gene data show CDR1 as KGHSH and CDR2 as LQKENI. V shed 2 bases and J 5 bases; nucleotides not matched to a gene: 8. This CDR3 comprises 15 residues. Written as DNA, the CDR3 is TGTGCCAGCTCACCAACCGGGACAGCCGGGACTGAAGCTTTCTTT. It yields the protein CASSPTGTAGTEAFF.

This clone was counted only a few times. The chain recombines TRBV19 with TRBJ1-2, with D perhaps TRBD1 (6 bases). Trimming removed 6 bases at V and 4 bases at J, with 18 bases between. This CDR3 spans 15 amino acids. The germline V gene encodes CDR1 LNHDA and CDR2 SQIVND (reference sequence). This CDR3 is CASSLQGSRGYGYTF. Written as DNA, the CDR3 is TGTGCCAGTAGCCTCCAGGGGAGCCGAGGCTATGGCTACACCTTC.

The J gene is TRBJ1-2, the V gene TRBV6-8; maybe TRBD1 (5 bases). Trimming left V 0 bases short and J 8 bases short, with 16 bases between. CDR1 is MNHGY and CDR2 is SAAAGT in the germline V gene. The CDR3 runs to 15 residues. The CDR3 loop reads CASSYSTRSGQGYTF. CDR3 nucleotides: TGTGCCAGCAGTTACTCGACGCGGTCCGGACAAGGCTACACCTTC.

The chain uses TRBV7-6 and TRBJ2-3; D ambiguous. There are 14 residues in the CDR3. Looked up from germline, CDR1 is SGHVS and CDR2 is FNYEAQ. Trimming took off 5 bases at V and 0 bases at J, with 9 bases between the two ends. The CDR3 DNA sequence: TGTGCCAGCAGCCCCGGAGTCAGCACAGATACGCAGTATTTT. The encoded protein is CASSPGVSTDTQYF.